The present entry profiles one T cell receptor beta chain with its context. Its specificity is not known. The sample is drawn from a study of OX40 agonist ivuxolimab in advanced cancers. On the study more broadly: It was ivuxolimab, an agonistic anti-OX40 (CD134) antibody, that patients were treated with. Prior anti-PD-1, anti-PD-L1 or anti-CTLA-4 therapy was allowed; 40% had some.

Clones were sequenced by immunoSEQ multiplex PCR, and TCRdb holds only the in-frame ones, with some missing. The sample lists some 76,000 clones, over 70% occurring once. Study-level results: In the 0.1-3.0 mg/kg groups, partial responders showed among the lowest expansion.

The source material was CD4+ or CD8+ T cells sorted from blood, sampled in a trial of the OX40 agonist ivuxolimab. The receptor's source is an adult with an advanced solid tumor such as melanoma, head and neck, liver or kidney cancer.

CDR3 amino acids: CASSLQGVGETQYF. The DNA for the CDR3 is TGTGCCAGCAGCCTACAGGGGGTGGGAGAGACCCAGTACTTC. J is TRBJ2-5 and V is TRBV11-1; 8 bases are a match to TRBD1. The CDR3 sequence is 14 residues long. Germline CDR1 reads SGHAT; CDR2 reads FQDESV (reference sequence). With V trimmed by 5 bases and J by 4 bases, 6 bases remained unmatched.